Following are 25 T cell receptor beta chains from one sample sequenced in a study of blood T cell repertoires in COVID-19. Clones were sequenced by immunoSEQ multiplex PCR, and TCRdb holds only the in-frame ones, with some missing. This repertoire shows 200,000 to 300,000 clones, around 89% found once; its top ten account for 6% to 6.5%. Sequenced material: peripheral blood. The receptors originated from a woman under 40 with COVID-19, enrolled during active disease.

The chain combines TRBV6-5 with TRBJ2-7; D possibly corresponds to TRBD2 (6 bases). The CDR3 extends over 13 amino acids. V was clipped by 6 bases and J by 7 bases, with 16 bases between them. Germline V gives CDR1 MNHEY, CDR2 SVGAGI. The CDR3 DNA follows: TGTGCCAGCAGCCCCGCGGGAAGCCGGGAGCAGTACGTC. Translated, it gives CASSPAGSREQYV.

This clone was found once. CDR3 in DNA: TGTGCCAGCAGCTGGGACAGGACCACTGAAGCTTTCTTT. This sequence encodes CASSWDRTTEAFF. This chain joins TRBV5-4 and TRBJ1-1; TRBD1 aligns across 8 bases. Per the germline V gene, CDR1 is SGHNT and CDR2 is YYREEE (reference sequence). This CDR3 contains 13 residues. Trimming at V came to 3 bases and at J to 4 bases, leaving 2 bases not matched to a gene.

The gene calls are TRBV7-9 and TRBJ2-7; 8 bases line up with TRBD1. Germline V CDR1 and CDR2: SEHNR, FQNEAQ (reference sequence). The CDR3 contains 15 residues. Trimming at V came to 5 bases and at J to 6 bases, leaving 12 bases not matched to a gene. The CDR3 sequence is CASSEERTGTVEQYF. The CDR3 DNA reads TGTGCCAGCAGCGAAGAACGGACAGGGACGGTCGAGCAGTACTTC.

This rearrangement joins TRBV27 to TRBJ1-1; TRBD1 might be the D (6 bases). The V and J ends lost 3 bases and 5 bases respectively, with 16 bases between them. This CDR3 is 15 amino acids long. Per germline, CDR1 MNHEY and CDR2 SMNVEV (reference sequence). Here the CDR3 DNA reads TGTGCCAGCAGTTTTGCGGTCAGGGGTGGAACTGAAGCTTTCTTT. Its translation is CASSFAVRGGTEAFF.

The chain has TRBV5-4 and TRBJ1-4, with 10 nucleotides matching TRBD1. CDR1 and CDR2 (germline): SGHNT, YYREEE (reference sequence). The CDR3 consists of 13 residues. Germline trimming cut 4 bases from V and 9 bases from J; bases unmatched to any gene: 3. The CDR3 loop is CASSTGQGKKLFF. CDR3 coding DNA: TGTGCCAGCAGCACGGGACAGGGGAAAAAACTGTTTTTT.

The rearrangement uses TRBV3-1 (or the pseudogene TRBV3-2) and TRBJ1-1, with TRBD1 as a possible D gene (5 bases). The V end lost 6 bases, the J end lost 1 base, and 15 bases lay between the germline ends. Germline V gene sequence: CDR1 LGHDT, CDR2 YNNKEL (reference sequence). The CDR3 has 15 amino acids. The CDR3 loop reads CASSPLSTGNTEAFF. The CDR3 nucleotides read TGTGCCAGCAGTCCTCTATCTACAGGGAACACTGAAGCTTTCTTT.

The chain couples TRBV3-1 (or the pseudogene TRBV3-2) to TRBJ2-5; 12 bases map to TRBD1. V trimming: 6 bases; J trimming: 5 bases; junction bases outside the gene matches: 10. The germline CDR1 and CDR2 sequences are LGHDT and YNNKEL (reference sequence). The CDR3 loop spans 16 amino acids. DNA for the CDR3: TGTGCCAGCAGTCCTTATGGGACAGGGGGCGCGGAGACCCAGTACTTC. This codes for CASSPYGTGGAETQYF.

The chain couples TRBV5-8 to TRBJ1-3; a possible D gene is TRBD1 (6 bases). The CDR3 totals 16 residues. Germline V gene lookup returns CDR1 SGHTS and CDR2 YDEGEE. Trimming removed 1 base at V and 4 bases at J, with 15 bases between. CDR3 protein: CASSLSGAGTGNTIYF. CDR3 nucleotide sequence: TGTGCCAGCAGCTTGTCAGGGGCCGGCACCGGAAACACCATATATTTT.

The chain uses TRBV7-9 and TRBJ1-1; TRBD1 matches at 9 bases. J was trimmed by 1 base and V by 4 bases; bases with no gene match: 10. The CDR3 contains 17 residues. Germline values: CDR1 SEHNR, CDR2 FQNEAQ (reference sequence). The CDR3 sequence: CASSSRLYRGPNTEAFF. CDR3 nucleotides: TGTGCCAGCAGCTCCCGGTTATACAGGGGGCCGAACACTGAAGCTTTCTTT.

The J gene is TRBJ2-1, the V gene TRBV19, with D possibly TRBD2 on 6 matching bases. Looked up from germline, CDR1 is LNHDA and CDR2 is SQIVND (reference sequence). This CDR3 spans 15 amino acids. V shed 3 bases and J shed 9 bases, with 18 bases lying between them. CDR3 DNA: TGTGCCAGTAGTATTGGGCGGGGAGGTCACCGTGAGCAGTTCTTC. Translating it yields CASSIGRGGHREQFF.

This clone has a single count. V and J are TRBV27 and TRBJ1-1, with D tentatively TRBD1 (5 bases). The CDR3 loop spans 16 amino acids. V lost 8 bases, J lost 1 base, and 20 bases lay in between. Germline CDR1 and CDR2: MNHEY and SMNVEV (reference sequence). The CDR3 DNA reads as TGTGCCAGCCTCCCCAAGGCTGCAGGGTGGAACACTGAAGCTTTCTTT. This encodes CASLPKAAGWNTEAFF.

The rearrangement links TRBV16 to TRBJ1-5; 7 bases fit TRBD1. J lost 4 bases, V lost 4 bases, and 7 bases had no gene match. The CDR3 spans 15 residues. Looked up from germline, CDR1 is KGHSY and CDR2 is FQNENV. CDR3 DNA sequence: TGTGCCAGCAGCCCAACTCAGGGGGGAAATCAGCCCCAGCATTTT. Translating it yields CASSPTQGGNQPQHF.

The chain combines TRBV5-1 with TRBJ2-1; D perhaps matches TRBD1 (6 bases). V was clipped by 4 bases and J by 3 bases, with 14 bases between them. Germline V CDR1 and CDR2: SGHRS, YFSETQ. The CDR3 contains 15 residues. The chain's CDR3 is CASSPPDSYYNEQFF. DNA for the CDR3: TGCGCCAGCAGCCCCCCGGACAGCTACTACAATGAGCAGTTCTTC.

This chain joins TRBV3-1 (or the pseudogene TRBV3-2) and TRBJ2-1; 16 bases agree with TRBD2. V was clipped by 4 bases and J by 6 bases; unmatched bases: 9. Per the germline V gene, CDR1 is LGHDT and CDR2 is YNNKEL (reference sequence). This CDR3 spans 18 amino acids. CDR3 nucleotides: TGTGCCAGCAGCCCCGACGGGACTAGCGGGAGGGCCGCCAATGAGCAGTTCTTC. It is translated as CASSPDGTSGRAANEQFF.

The chain combines TRBV19 with TRBJ2-1; TRBD2 matches 10 bases. Germline V gene sequence: CDR1 LNHDA, CDR2 SQIVND (reference sequence). Trimming removed 4 bases from V and 4 bases from J; junction bases left unmatched: 7. The CDR3 extends over 16 amino acids. This CDR3 reads CASSRSSGRPYNEQFF. CDR3 DNA: TGTGCCAGTAGTAGAAGTAGCGGGAGGCCTTACAATGAGCAGTTCTTC.

The CDR3 sequence is CASSLDSGSADTQYF. As DNA, the CDR3 is TGTGCCAGCAGCTTAGATAGCGGGAGTGCAGATACGCAGTATTTT. J is TRBJ2-3 and V is TRBV7-2; 9 bases align to TRBD2. With V trimmed by 1 base and J by 4 bases, 3 bases remained unmatched. Germline CDR1 reads SGHTA; CDR2 reads FQGNSA. The CDR3 spans 15 residues.

The rearrangement joins TRBV19 to TRBJ2-3, with TRBD2 matching over 12 bases. This CDR3 contains 15 residues. Germline V CDR1 and CDR2: LNHDA, SQIVND (reference sequence). V lost 1 base, J lost 8 bases, and 4 bases stayed unmatched. The CDR3: CASSIASGGDFTQYF. As DNA, the CDR3 is TGTGCCAGTAGTATAGCTAGCGGGGGGGATTTTACGCAGTATTTT.

The V and J genes are TRBV5-4 and TRBJ1-2; the match to TRBD1 covers 7 bases. With V trimmed by 4 bases and J by 5 bases, 8 bases remained unmatched. Looked up from germline, CDR1 is SGHNT and CDR2 is YYREEE (reference sequence). The CDR3 runs 14 residues. The CDR3 sequence is CASSLVGDSYGYTF. CDR3 sequence (DNA): TGTGCCAGCAGCCTGGTTGGGGACAGTTATGGCTACACCTTC.

This clone was detected only once. The rearrangement uses TRBV12-3 or TRBV12-4 and TRBJ1-2, with TRBD1 matching 7 bases. This CDR3 spans 13 amino acids. Trimming at V came to 5 bases and at J to 6 bases, leaving 6 bases not matched to a gene. In DNA form, the CDR3 reads TGTGCCAGCAGTCTACAGGGGTCTCATGGCTACACCTTC. It translates to CASSLQGSHGYTF.

This clone appeared a few times. The chain carries TRBV5-4 and TRBJ2-1; possible D gene TRBD1, 7 bases. The CDR3 consists of 16 residues. Germline V gives CDR1 SGHNT, CDR2 YYREEE (reference sequence). Trimming removed 2 bases from V and 2 bases from J, with 14 bases in between. The CDR3 spells CASSLDPGGTYNEQFF. CDR3 coding DNA: TGTGCCAGCAGCTTAGATCCAGGGGGGACCTACAATGAGCAGTTCTTC.

This clone has a handful of counts. The rearrangement uses TRBV2 and TRBJ1-5, with D possibly matching TRBD1 (6 bases). In germline, CDR1 is SNHLY, CDR2 FYNNEI. The CDR3 is 14 amino acids. The V end was cut by 6 bases, the J end by 3 bases, with 12 bases between. The CDR3 DNA reads TGTGCCAGCAGGAGAGACAGGATCAATCAGCCCCAGCATTTT. It yields the protein CASRRDRINQPQHF.

The rearrangement uses TRBV9 and TRBJ2-6; D possibly corresponds to TRBD2 (7 bases). The CDR3 runs 15 residues. V lost 3 bases and J 4 bases, leaving 11 bases between the germline ends. Germline V gene data show CDR1 as SGDLS and CDR2 as YYNGEE. This CDR3 is CASSAGGAGANVLTF. In DNA, the CDR3 is TGTGCCAGCAGCGCGGGGGGCGCCGGGGCCAACGTCCTGACTTTC. Using reference TRBV9 and TRBJ2-6 for the parts outside the CDR3, the full variable domain is DSGVTQTPKHLITATGQRVTLRCSPRSGDLSVYWYQQSLDQGLQFLIQYYNGEERAKGNILERFSAQQFPDLHSELNLSSLELGDSALYFCASSAGGAGANVLTFGAGSRLTVL.

This chain connects TRBV24-1 to TRBJ2-2; D call uncertain. Between the trimmed V and J ends, which lost 1 base and 0 bases, there was a span of 8 bases. Per germline, CDR1 KGHDR and CDR2 SFDVKD. The CDR3 sequence is 16 residues long. The CDR3 here is CATSDFSQANTGELFF. CDR3 coding DNA: TGTGCCACCAGTGATTTCTCACAAGCGAACACCGGGGAGCTGTTTTTT.

The CDR3 region has the DNA TGTGCCAGCAGCTTTATCGGGGGAGACAATGAGCAGTTCTTC. This gives the protein CASSFIGGDNEQFF. This sequence joins TRBV11-2 and TRBJ2-1; a weak D match, TRBD2 (6 bases). This CDR3 has 14 amino acids. V was trimmed by 3 bases and J by 5 bases, leaving 11 bases between them. Germline V lookup: CDR1 SGHAT, CDR2 FQNNGV.

The CDR3 sequence is CASKLQGAKEQFF. CDR3 nucleotide sequence: TGTGCCAGCAAACTACAGGGGGCAAAAGAGCAGTTCTTC. The V and J genes are TRBV28 and TRBJ2-1; 9 positions match TRBD1. The CDR3 contains 13 residues. J lost 10 bases, V lost 7 bases, and 8 bases had no gene match. Germline values: CDR1 MDHEN, CDR2 SYDVKM.